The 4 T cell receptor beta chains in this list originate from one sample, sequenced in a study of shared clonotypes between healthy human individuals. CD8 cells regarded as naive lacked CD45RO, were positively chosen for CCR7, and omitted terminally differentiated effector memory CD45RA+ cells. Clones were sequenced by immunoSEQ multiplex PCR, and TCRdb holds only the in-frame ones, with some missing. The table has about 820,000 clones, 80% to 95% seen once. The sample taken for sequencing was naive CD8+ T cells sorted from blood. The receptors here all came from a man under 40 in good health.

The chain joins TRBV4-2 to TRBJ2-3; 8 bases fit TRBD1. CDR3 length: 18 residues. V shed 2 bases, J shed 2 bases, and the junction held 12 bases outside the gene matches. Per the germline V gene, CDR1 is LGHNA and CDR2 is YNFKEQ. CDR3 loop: CASSQYPPGDRNTDTQYF. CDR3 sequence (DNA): TGTGCCAGCAGCCAATATCCGCCGGGGGACAGGAACACAGATACGCAGTATTTT.

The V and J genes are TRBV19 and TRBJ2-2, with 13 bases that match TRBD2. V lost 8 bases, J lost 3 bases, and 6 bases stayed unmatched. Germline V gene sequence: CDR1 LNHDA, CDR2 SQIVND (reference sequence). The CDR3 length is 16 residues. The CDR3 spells CASVTLAGGDTGELFF. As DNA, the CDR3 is TGTGCCAGTGTCACACTAGCGGGAGGGGACACCGGGGAGCTGTTTTTT.

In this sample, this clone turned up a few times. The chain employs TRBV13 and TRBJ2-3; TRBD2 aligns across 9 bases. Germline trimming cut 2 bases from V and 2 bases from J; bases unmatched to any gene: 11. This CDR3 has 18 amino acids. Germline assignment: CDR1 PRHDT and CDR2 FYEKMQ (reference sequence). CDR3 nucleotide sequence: TGTGCCAGCAGCTTAACCAAGAAGACTAGCGGAAACACAGATACGCAGTATTTT. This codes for CASSLTKKTSGNTDTQYF.

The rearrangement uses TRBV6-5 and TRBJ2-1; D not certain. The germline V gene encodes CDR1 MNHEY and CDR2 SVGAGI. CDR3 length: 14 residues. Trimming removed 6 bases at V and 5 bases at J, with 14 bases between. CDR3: CASSPVLVNNEQFF. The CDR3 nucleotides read TGTGCCAGCAGCCCTGTCCTAGTGAACAATGAGCAGTTCTTC.